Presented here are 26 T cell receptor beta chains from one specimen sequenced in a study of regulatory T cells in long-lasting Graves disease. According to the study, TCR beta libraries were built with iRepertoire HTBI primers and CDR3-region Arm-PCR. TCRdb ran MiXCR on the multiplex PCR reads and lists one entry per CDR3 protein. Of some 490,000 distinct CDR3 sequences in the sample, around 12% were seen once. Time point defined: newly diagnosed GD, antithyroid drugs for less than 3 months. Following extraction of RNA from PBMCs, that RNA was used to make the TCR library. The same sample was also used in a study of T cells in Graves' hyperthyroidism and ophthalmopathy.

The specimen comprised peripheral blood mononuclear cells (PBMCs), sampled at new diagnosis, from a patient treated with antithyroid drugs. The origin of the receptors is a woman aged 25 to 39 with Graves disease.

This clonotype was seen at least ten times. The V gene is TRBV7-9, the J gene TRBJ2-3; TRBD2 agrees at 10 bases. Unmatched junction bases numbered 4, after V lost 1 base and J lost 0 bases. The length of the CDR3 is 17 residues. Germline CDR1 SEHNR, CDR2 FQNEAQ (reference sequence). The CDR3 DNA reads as TGTGCCAGCAGCTTAGGCCTAGCGGGAGCTAGCACAGATACGCAGTATTTT. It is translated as CASSLGLAGASTDTQYF.

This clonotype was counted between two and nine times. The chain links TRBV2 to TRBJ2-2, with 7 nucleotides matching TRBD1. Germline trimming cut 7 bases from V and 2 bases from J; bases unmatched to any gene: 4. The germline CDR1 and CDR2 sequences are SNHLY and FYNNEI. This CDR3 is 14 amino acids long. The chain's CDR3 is CASKDRANTGELFF. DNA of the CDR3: TGTGCCAGCAAAGACAGGGCTAACACCGGGGAGCTGTTTTTT.

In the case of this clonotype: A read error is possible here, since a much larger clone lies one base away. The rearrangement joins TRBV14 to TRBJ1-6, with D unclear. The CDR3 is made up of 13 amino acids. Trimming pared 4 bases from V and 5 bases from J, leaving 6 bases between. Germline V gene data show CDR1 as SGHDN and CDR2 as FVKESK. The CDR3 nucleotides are TGTGCCAGCAGCCGATTTAATAATTCACCCCTCCACTTT. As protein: CASSRFNNSPLHF.

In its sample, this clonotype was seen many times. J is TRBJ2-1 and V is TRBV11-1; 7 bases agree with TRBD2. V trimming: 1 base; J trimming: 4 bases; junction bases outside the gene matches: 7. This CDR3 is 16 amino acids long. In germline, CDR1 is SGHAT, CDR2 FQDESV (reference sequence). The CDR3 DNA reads TGTGCCAGCAGCTTAGAAGCGGGATTCGGGTACAATGAGCAGTTCTTC. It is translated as CASSLEAGFGYNEQFF.

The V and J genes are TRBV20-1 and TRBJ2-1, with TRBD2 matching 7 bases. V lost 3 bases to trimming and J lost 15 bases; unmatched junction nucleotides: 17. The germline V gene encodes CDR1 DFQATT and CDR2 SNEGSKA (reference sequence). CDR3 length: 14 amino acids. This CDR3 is CSASLRGRPFRRFF. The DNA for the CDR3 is TGCAGTGCTAGTCTTCGCGGGAGACCTTTTAGGCGGTTCTTC.

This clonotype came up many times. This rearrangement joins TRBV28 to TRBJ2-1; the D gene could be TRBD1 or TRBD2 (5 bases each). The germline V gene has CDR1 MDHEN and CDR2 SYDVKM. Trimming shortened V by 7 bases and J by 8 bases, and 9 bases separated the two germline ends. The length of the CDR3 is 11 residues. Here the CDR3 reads CASIGDHEQFF. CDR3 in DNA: TGTGCCAGCATTGGGGACCATGAGCAGTTCTTC.

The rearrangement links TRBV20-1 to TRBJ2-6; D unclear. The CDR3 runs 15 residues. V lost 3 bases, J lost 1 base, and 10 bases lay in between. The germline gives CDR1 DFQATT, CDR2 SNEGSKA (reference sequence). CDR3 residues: CSASRFGSGANVLTF. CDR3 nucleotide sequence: TGCAGTGCTAGTCGTTTCGGGTCTGGGGCCAACGTCCTGACTTTC.

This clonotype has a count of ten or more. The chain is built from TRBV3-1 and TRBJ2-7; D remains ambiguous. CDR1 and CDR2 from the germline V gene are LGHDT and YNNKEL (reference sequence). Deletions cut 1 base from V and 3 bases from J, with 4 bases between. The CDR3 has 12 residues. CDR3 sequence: CASSQASYEQYF. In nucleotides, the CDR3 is TGTGCCAGCAGCCAAGCCAGCTACGAGCAGTACTTC.

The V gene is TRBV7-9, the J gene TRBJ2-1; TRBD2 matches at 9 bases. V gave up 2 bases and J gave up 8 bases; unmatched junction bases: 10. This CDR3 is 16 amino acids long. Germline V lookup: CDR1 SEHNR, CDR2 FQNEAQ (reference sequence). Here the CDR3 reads CASSLPPSGDLHEQFF. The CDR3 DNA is TGTGCCAGCAGCTTACCCCCTAGCGGGGATTTGCATGAGCAGTTCTTC.

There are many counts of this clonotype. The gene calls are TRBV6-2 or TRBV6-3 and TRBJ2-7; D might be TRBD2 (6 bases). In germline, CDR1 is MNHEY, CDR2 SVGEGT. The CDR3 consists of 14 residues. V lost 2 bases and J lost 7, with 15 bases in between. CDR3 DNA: TGTGCCAGCAGTTACACCAGCGAGGCGGGGGAGCAGTACTTC. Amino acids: CASSYTSEAGEQYF.

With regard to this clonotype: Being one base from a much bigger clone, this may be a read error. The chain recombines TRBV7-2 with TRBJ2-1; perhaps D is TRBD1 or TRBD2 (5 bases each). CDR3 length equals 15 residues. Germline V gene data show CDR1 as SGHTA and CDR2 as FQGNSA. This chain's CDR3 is CASSLVGTIFNERFF. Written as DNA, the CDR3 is TGTGCCAGCAGCTTGGTGGGGACCATTTTCAATGAGCGGTTCTTC.

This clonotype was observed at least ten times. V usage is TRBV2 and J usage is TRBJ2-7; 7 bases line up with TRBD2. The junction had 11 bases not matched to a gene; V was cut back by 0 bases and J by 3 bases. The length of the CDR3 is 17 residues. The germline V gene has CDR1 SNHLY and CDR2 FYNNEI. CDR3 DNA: TGTGCCAGCAGTGAAGCTGCGTCGGGGGAGGGCCGCTACGAGCAGTACTTC. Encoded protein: CASSEAASGEGRYEQYF.

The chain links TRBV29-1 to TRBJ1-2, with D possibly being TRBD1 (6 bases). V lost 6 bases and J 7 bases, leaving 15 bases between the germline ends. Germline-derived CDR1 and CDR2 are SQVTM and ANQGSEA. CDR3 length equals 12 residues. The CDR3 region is CSVIGTTSGYTF. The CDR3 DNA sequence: TGCAGCGTCATCGGGACAACCTCTGGCTACACCTTC.

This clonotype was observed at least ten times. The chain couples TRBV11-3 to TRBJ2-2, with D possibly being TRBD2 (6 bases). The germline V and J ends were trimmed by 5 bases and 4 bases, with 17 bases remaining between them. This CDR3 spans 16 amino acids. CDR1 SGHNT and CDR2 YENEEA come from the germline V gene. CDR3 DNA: TGTGCCAGCAGCCACCCGCGGGGACGATCCACCGGGGAGCTGTTTTTT. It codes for CASSHPRGRSTGELFF.

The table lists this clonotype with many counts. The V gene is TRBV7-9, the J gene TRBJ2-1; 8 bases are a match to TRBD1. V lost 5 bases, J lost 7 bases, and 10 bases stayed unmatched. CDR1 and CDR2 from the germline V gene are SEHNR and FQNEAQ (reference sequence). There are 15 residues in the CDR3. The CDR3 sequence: CASSRRDRKVNEQFF. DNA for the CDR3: TGTGCCAGCAGCCGTCGGGACAGGAAGGTTAATGAGCAGTTCTTC.

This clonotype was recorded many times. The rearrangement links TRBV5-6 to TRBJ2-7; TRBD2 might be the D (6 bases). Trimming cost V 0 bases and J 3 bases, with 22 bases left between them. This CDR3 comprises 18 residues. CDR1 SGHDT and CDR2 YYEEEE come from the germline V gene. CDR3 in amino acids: CASSLAKTLEGQRYEQYF. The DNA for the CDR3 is TGTGCCAGCAGCTTGGCTAAAACCCTGGAGGGCCAACGCTACGAGCAGTACTTC.

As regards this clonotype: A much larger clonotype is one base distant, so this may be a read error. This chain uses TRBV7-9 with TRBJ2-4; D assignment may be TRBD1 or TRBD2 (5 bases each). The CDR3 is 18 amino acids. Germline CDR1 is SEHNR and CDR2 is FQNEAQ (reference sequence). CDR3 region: CANSNPRQFPGPKNIQYF. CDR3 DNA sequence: TGTGCCAACAGCAATCCTCGACAGTTCCCGGGGCCCAAAAACATTCAGTACTTC.

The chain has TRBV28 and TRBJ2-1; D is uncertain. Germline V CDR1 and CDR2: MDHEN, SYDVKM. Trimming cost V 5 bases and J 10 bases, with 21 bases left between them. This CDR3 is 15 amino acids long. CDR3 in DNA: TGTGCCAGCAGTGAGACTGGTCGACGCAGGTTGGAGCAGTTCTTC. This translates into CASSETGRRRLEQFF.

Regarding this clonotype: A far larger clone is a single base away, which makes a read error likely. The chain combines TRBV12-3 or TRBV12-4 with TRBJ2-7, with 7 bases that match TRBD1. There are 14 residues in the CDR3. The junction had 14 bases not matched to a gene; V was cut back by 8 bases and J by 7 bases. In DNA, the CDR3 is TGTGCCAGCCGCCTCCAACTAGGGGGCAATGAGCAGTACTTC. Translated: CASRLQLGGNEQYF.

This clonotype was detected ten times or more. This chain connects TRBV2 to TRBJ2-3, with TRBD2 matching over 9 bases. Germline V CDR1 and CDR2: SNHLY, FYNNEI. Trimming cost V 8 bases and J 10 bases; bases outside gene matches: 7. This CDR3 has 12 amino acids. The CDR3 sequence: CASGAGLAAQYF. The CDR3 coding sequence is TGTGCCAGCGGGGCGGGACTAGCAGCGCAGTATTTT. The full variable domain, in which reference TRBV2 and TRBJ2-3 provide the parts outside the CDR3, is EPEVTQTPSHQVTQMGQEVILRCVPISNHLYFYWYRQILGQKVEFLVSFYNNEISEKSEIFDDQFSVERPDGSNFTLKIRSTKLEDSAMYFCASGAGLAAQYFGPGTRLTVL.

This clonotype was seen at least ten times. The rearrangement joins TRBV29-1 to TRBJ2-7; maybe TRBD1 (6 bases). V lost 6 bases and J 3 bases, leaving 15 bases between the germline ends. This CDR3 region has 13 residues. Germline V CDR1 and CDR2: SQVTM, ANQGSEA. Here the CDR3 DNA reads TGCAGCGTCATGAATCAGGGGCACTACGAGCAGTACTTC. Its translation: CSVMNQGHYEQYF.

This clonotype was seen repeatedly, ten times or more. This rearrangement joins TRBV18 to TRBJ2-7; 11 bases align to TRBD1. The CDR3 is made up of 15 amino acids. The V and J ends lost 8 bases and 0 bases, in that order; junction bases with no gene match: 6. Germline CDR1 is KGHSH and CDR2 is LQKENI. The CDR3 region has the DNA TGTGCCAGCAGTCCCGGGACAGGGGGCTCCTACGAGCAGTACTTC. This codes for CASSPGTGGSYEQYF.

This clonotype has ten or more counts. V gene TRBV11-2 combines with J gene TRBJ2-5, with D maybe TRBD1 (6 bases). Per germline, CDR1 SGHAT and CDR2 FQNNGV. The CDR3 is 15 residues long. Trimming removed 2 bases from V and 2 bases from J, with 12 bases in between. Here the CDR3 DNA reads TGTGCCAGCAGCTTAACTCACGGACAGCAAGAGACCCAGTACTTC. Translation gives CASSLTHGQQETQYF. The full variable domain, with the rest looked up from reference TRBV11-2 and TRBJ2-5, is EAGVAQSPRYKIIEKRQSVAFWCNPISGHATLYWYQQILGQGPKLLIQFQNNGVVDDSQLPKDRFSAERLKGVDSTLKIQPAKLEDSAVYLCASSLTHGQQETQYFGPGTRLLVL.

CDR3 residues: CASRISGAETQYF. In DNA, the CDR3 is TGTGCCAGCAGAATATCAGGGGCAGAGACCCAGTACTTC. The genes are TRBV12-3 or TRBV12-4 and TRBJ2-5; weak D call: TRBD1 (6 bases). V lost 6 bases to trimming and J lost 4 bases, with 12 bases between them. The CDR3 runs 13 residues.

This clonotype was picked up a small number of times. The CDR3 reads CASTGLARYNEQFF. CDR3 bases: TGTGCCAGCACCGGCCTCGCGCGTTACAATGAGCAGTTCTTC. This chain links TRBV7-2 with TRBJ2-1; D gene ambiguous. The CDR3 consists of 14 residues. The V gene lost 7 bases and the J gene lost 4 bases, with 14 bases spanning the gap. The germline gives CDR1 SGHTA, CDR2 FQGNSA.

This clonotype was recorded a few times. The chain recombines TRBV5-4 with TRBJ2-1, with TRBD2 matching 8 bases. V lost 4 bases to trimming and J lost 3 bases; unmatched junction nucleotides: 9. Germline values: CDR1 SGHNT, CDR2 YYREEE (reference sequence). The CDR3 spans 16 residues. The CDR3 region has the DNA TGTGCCAGCAGCCCATTTGGTACTAGCGGCTACAATGAGCAGTTCTTC. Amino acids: CASSPFGTSGYNEQFF.